The rows below give T cell receptor beta chains drawn from one sample of a study of a mutant IDH1 vaccine in newly diagnosed glioma. Libraries were prepared by immunoSEQ multiplex PCR; TCRdb keeps only in-frame clonotypes and omits some of them. The profile shows about 34,000 clones, 85% to 90% of them singletons. The antigens these receptors bind are not known. Sample: PBMCs, taken from a glioma patient whose treatment included an IDH1 peptide vaccine. The receptors here all came from a young woman with glioma. CDR3s include the opening cysteine and the closing phenylalanine or tryptophan. The D gene is left open where the match is weak. Not every row has a clone size; where given, it reads once, few, many or a size class.

. | TRBJ1-5 | TRBV5-6 | . | TGTGCCAGCAGCTTGGTAGATAGCAATCAGCCCCAGCATTTT | CASSLVDSNQPQHF
few | TRBJ2-6 | TRBV7-2 | TRBD1 | TGTGCCAGCATACCCGGGACAGGGAGTACTGGGGCCAACGTCCTGACTTTC | CASIPGTGSTGANVLTF
. | TRBJ1-2 | TRBV27 | TRBD1 | TGTGCCAGCAGTCTACAGGGGAACTATGGCTACACCTTC | CASSLQGNYGYTF
. | TRBJ1-2 | TRBV4-1 | . | TGCGCCAGCAGCCAAGATTATTCCGTCTATGGCTACACCTTC | CASSQDYSVYGYTF
. | TRBJ2-1 | TRBV7-9 | TRBD2 | TGTGCCAGCACCCCCACTATACCGGGGGGGCCTTATGAGCAGTTCTTC | CASTPTIPGGPYEQFF
. | TRBJ2-5 | TRBV4-3 | . | TGCGCCAGCAGCCAAGATAGGCTAGCAATTGAGACCCAGTACTTC | CASSQDRLAIETQYF
. | TRBJ2-1 | TRBV5-5 | TRBD2 | TGTGCCAGCAGCCCCGGAGCGGGGGGGCTTTTTGAGCAGTTCTTC | CASSPGAGGLFEQFF
. | TRBJ2-5 | TRBV6-6 | . | TGTGCCAGCCTTGCCCGGGGAGAGGCCCAGTACTTC | CASLARGEAQYF
once | TRBJ1-5 | TRBV13 | . | TGTGCCAGCAGCTTAGGGGGACAGCCCCAGCATTTT | CASSLGGQPQHF
. | TRBJ2-7 | TRBV5-6 | . | TGTGCCAGCAGCTTGGGGGGACAAATATCCTACGAGCAGTACTTC | CASSLGGQISYEQYF
. | TRBJ1-6 | TRBV9 | TRBD1 | TGTGCCAGCAGCGGGGGGACAGGGGGAACTTCACCCCTCCACTTT | CASSGGTGGTSPLHF
once | TRBJ1-2 | TRBV19 | TRBD1 | TGTGCCAGTACCCCTCGCAGGGGGTCTAACTATGGCTACACCTTC | CASTPRRGSNYGYTF
. | TRBJ1-6 | TRBV6-5 | . | TGTGCCAGCAGTTTAACAGGTGATTCACCCCTCCACTTT | CASSLTGDSPLHF
. | TRBJ1-5 | TRBV21-1 | . | TGTGCCACCCCACCCCCCAATCAGCCCCAGCATTTT | CATPPPNQPQHF
. | TRBJ2-7 | TRBV4-1 | . | TGCGCCAGCAGCCAAGAAACGGGCCGGGGGACCTACGAGCAGTACTTC | CASSQETGRGTYEQYF
. | TRBJ2-3 | TRBV6-5 | . | TGTGCCAGCAGGGTAAGGGGAAAGGTTGAGGATACGCAGTATTTT | CASRVRGKVEDTQYF
. | TRBJ2-1 | TRBV19 | . | TGTGCCAGTACCCGGTCGAGGGGACCAAATGAGCAGTTCTTC | CASTRSRGPNEQFF
. | TRBJ2-1 | TRBV11-2 | . | TGTGCCAGCAGCGGGAGGCGGGGTTACAATGAGCAGTTCTTC | CASSGRRGYNEQFF
. | TRBJ2-7 | TRBV5-1 | . | TGCGCCAGCAGCTTGGGGGGGCGCAGCGACGAGCAGTACTTC | CASSLGGRSDEQYF
. | TRBJ2-7 | TRBV7-8 | . | TGTGCCAGCAGCTTAGCGCGCGAGCAGTACTTC | CASSLAREQYF
few | TRBJ2-1 | TRBV6-1 | TRBD2 | TGTGCCAGCGGCGGGCGGGGGAGCTCCTACAATGAGCAGTTCTTC | CASGGRGSSYNEQFF
. | TRBJ1-6 | TRBV4-3 | TRBD1 | TGCGCCAGCAGCACCCTGGACAGGGGATCACCCCTCCACTTT | CASSTLDRGSPLHF
. | TRBJ1-2 | TRBV7-2 | TRBD1 | TGTGCCAGCAGCTCTCACAGGGGGCTCGGCTACACCTTC | CASSSHRGLGYTF
. | TRBJ1-1 | TRBV6-1 | . | TGTGCCAGCATCCCAGGGGTGACGGGGAACACTGAAGCTTTCTTT | CASIPGVTGNTEAFF